The next 5 T cell receptor beta chains were all read from a single sample in a study of T cells in Graves' hyperthyroidism and ophthalmopathy. Amplified TCR beta CDR3 regions derived from RNA transcripts. Using the HTBI primer set, a first-round RT-PCR was run on the TCR CDR3. TCRdb re-analysed the multiplex PCR reads in MiXCR, keeping a single row per CDR3 protein. Among hundreds of thousands of distinct CDR3 sequences listed, more than 15% were seen once. Sequencing used blood. These receptors all come from a woman aged 40 to 50 with Graves' ophthalmopathy.

The chain uses TRBV5-1 and TRBJ2-2; 7 bases map to TRBD1. Germline V gives CDR1 SGHRS, CDR2 YFSETQ. This CDR3 has 15 amino acids. V shed 2 bases and J 4 bases; nucleotides not matched to a gene: 5. The CDR3 DNA follows: TGCGCCAGCAGCTTCGGGACAGTGGGCACCGGGGAGCTGTTTTTT. This sequence encodes CASSFGTVGTGELFF.

Ten or more counts support this clonotype. This chain uses TRBV2 with TRBJ2-3, with D perhaps matching TRBD2 (5 bases). The CDR3 totals 14 residues. The ends were cut back, 6 bases at V and 1 base at J, with 11 bases in the middle. CDR1 SNHLY and CDR2 FYNNEI come from the germline V gene. Here the CDR3 DNA reads TGTGCCAGCAGCGCATCCGGGGGCACAGATACGCAGTATTTT. Translated, it gives CASSASGGTDTQYF.

This clonotype was seen at least ten times. The gene calls are TRBV7-8 and TRBJ2-1, with a possible D match to TRBD1 (6 bases). CDR1 is SGHVS and CDR2 is FQNEAQ in the germline V gene. The CDR3 sequence is 15 residues long. Trimming pared 1 base from V and 7 bases from J, leaving 14 bases between. DNA for the CDR3: TGTGCCAGCAGCTTAGGTCAGGGGAATGTGAATGAGCAGTTCTTC. Its translation is CASSLGQGNVNEQFF.

This clonotype was picked up a small number of times. This rearrangement joins TRBV12-3 or TRBV12-4 to TRBJ2-1; 15 bases map to TRBD2. J lost 7 bases, V lost 5 bases, and 6 bases had no gene match. CDR3 length: 16 amino acids. CDR3 loop: CASSSPGTSGRNEQFF. The CDR3, as DNA: TGTGCCAGCAGTAGCCCCGGGACTAGCGGGAGGAATGAGCAGTTCTTC.

The chain couples TRBV2 to TRBJ2-2; 7 bases are a match to TRBD2. The junction had 10 bases not matched to a gene; V was cut back by 4 bases and J by 5 bases. The CDR3 consists of 16 residues. Germline assignment: CDR1 SNHLY and CDR2 FYNNEI. The CDR3 spells CASSGGRADLTGELFF. CDR3 nucleotide sequence: TGTGCCAGCAGTGGGGGGAGGGCCGATTTGACCGGGGAGCTGTTTTTT. The entire variable domain, with the rest obtained from reference TRBV2 and TRBJ2-2, is as follows: EPEVTQTPSHQVTQMGQEVILRCVPISNHLYFYWYRQILGQKVEFLVSFYNNEISEKSEIFDDQFSVERPDGSNFTLKIRSTKLEDSAMYFCASSGGRADLTGELFFGEGSRLTVL.